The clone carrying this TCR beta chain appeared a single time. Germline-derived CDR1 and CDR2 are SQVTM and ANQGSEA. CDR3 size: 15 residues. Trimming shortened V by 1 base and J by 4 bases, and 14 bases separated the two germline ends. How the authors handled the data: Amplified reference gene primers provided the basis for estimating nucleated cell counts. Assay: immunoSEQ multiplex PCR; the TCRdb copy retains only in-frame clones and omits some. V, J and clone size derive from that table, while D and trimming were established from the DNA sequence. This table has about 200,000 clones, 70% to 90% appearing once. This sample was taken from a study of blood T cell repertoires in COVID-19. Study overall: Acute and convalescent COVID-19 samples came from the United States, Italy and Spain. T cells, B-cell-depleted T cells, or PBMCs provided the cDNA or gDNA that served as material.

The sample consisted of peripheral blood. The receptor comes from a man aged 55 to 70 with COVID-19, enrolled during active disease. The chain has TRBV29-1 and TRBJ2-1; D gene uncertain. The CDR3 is CSVEGTNELYNEQFF. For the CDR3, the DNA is TGCAGCGTTGAAGGCACCAATGAACTTTACAATGAGCAGTTCTTC.